A single T cell receptor (beta chain) is shown here with its context. What it binds is unknown. These data are taken from a study of T cell responses to AZD1222 COVID-19 vaccine. General observations from the study: Increases in Spike-specific TCR breadth and depth were seen after two AZD1222 doses.

Trimming took off 3 bases at V and 1 base at J, with 4 bases between the two ends. The V gene's germline CDR1 is SGDLS and CDR2 YYNGEE. The CDR3 has 12 amino acids. Libraries were prepared by immunoSEQ multiplex PCR; TCRdb keeps only in-frame clonotypes and omits some of them. Of about 110,000 clones listed, approximately 87% are singletons. Specimen: peripheral blood, collected 28 days after the second AZD1222 dose. The chain couples TRBV9 to TRBJ1-1; no clear D. The origin of this receptor is an adult who received the AZD1222 COVID-19 vaccine. The CDR3 region has the DNA TGTGCCAGCAGCGGACGGAACACTGAAGCTTTCTTT. Translated, it gives CASSGRNTEAFF.